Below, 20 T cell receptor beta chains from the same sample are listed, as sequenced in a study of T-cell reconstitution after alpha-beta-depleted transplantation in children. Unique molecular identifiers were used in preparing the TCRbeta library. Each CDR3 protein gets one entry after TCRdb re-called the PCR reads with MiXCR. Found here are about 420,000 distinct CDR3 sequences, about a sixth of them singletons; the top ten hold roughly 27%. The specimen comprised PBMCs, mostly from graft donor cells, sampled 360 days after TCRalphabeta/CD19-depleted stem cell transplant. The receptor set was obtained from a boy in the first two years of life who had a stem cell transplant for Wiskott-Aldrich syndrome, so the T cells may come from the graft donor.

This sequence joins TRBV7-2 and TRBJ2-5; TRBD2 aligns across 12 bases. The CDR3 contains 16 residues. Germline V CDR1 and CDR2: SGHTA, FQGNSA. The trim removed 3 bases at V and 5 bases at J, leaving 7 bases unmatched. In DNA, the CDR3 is TGTGCCAGCAGCTTCCCTAGCGGGGGGGCCCGGGAGACCCAGTACTTC. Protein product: CASSFPSGGARETQYF.

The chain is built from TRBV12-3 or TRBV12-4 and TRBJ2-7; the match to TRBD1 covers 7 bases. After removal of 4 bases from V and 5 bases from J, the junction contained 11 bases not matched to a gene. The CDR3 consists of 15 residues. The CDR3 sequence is CASSSPGQRLNEQYF. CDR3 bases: TGTGCCAGCAGTTCTCCGGGACAGCGACTTAACGAGCAGTACTTC.

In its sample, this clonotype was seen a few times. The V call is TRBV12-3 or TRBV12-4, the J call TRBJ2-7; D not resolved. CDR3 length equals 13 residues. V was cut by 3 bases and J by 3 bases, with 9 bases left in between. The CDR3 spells CASSFIPNYEQYF. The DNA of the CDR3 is TGTGCCAGCAGTTTCATCCCCAACTACGAGCAGTACTTC.

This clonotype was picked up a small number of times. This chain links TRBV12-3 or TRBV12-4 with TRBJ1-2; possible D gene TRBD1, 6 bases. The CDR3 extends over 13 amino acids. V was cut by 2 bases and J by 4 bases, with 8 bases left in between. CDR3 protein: CASSLQGTYGYTF. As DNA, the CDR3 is TGTGCCAGCAGTTTACAGGGGACCTATGGCTACACCTTC.

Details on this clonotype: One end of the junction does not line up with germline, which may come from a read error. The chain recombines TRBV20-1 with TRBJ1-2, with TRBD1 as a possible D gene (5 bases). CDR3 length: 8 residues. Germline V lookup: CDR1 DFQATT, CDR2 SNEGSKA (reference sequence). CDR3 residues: CSAPGLHF. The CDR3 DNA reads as TGCAGTGCCCCGGGACTGCACTTC.

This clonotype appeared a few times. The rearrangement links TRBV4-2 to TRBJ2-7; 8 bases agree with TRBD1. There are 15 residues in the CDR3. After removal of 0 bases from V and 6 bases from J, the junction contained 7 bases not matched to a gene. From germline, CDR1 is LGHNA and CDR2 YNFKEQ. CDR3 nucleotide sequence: TGTGCCAGCAGCCAAGATACCCGCGACAGGGGCGAGCAGTACTTC. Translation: CASSQDTRDRGEQYF.

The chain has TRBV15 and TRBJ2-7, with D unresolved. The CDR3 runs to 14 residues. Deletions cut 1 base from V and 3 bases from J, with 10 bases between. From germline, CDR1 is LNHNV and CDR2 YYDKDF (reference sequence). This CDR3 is CATSRVVHFYEQYF. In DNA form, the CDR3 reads TGTGCCACCAGCAGAGTTGTACACTTCTACGAGCAGTACTTC.

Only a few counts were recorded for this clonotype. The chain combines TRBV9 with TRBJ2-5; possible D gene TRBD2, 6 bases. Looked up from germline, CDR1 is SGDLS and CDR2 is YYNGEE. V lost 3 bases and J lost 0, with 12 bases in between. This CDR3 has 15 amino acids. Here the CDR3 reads CASSGSAGYQETQYF. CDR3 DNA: TGTGCCAGCAGCGGGTCCGCGGGGTACCAAGAGACCCAGTACTTC.

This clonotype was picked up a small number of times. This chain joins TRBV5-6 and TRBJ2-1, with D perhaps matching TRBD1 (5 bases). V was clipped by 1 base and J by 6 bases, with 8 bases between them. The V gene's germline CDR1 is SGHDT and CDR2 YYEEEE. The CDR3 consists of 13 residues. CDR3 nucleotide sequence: TGTGCCAGCAGCTTGAGGGGCTTCAATGAGCAGTTCTTC. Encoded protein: CASSLRGFNEQFF.

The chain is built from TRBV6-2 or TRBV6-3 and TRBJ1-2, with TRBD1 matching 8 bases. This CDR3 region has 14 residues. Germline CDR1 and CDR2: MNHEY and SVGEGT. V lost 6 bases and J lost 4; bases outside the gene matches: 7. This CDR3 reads CASSRDRTSYGYTF. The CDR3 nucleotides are TGTGCCAGCAGCAGGGACAGGACAAGCTATGGCTACACCTTC.

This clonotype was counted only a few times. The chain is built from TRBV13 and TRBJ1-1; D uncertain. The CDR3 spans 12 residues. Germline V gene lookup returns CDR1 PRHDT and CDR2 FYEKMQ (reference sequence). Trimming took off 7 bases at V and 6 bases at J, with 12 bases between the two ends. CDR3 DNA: TGTGCCAGCAAAAAGCGTAGGGCTGAAGCTTTCTTT. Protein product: CASKKRRAEAFF.

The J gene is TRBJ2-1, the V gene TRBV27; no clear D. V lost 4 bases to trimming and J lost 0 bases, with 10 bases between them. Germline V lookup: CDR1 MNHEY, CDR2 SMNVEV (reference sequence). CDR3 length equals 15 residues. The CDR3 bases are TGTGCCAGCAGTTCGTATTCGAGCTCCTACAATGAGCAGTTCTTC. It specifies CASSSYSSSYNEQFF.

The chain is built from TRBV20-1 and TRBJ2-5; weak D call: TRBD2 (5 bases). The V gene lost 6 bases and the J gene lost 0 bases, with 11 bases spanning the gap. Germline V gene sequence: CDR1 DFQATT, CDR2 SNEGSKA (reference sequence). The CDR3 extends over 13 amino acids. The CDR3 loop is CSAPLVNQETQYF. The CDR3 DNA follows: TGCAGTGCACCACTAGTTAACCAAGAGACCCAGTACTTC.

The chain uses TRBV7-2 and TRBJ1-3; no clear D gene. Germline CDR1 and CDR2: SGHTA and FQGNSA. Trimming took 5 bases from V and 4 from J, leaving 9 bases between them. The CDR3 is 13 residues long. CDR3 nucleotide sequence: TGTGCCAGCAGCAGGGTTTCAGGAAACACCATATATTTT. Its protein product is CASSRVSGNTIYF.

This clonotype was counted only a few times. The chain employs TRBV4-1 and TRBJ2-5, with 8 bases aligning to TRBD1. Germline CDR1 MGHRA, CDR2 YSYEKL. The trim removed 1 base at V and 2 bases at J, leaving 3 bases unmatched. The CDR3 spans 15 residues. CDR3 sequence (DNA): TGCGCCAGCAGCCAAGGCAGGGGGCTTCAAGAGACCCAGTACTTC. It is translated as CASSQGRGLQETQYF.

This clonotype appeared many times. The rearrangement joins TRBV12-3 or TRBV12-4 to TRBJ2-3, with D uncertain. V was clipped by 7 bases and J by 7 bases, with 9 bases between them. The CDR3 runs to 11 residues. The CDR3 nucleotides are TGTGCCAGCACTGGAACTCATACGCAGTATTTT. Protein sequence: CASTGTHTQYF.

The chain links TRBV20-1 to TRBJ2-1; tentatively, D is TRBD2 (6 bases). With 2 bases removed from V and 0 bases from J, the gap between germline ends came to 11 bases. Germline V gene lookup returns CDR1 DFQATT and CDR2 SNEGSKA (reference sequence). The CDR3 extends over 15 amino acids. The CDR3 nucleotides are TGCAGTGCTAGACCGGGACTTGACTCCTACAATGAGCAGTTCTTC. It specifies CSARPGLDSYNEQFF.

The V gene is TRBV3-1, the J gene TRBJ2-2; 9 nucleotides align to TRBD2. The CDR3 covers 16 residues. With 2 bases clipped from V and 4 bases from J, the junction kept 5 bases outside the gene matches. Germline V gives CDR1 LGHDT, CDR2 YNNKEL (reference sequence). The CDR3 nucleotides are TGTGCCAGCAGCCAACCTAGCGGGGATAGCACCGGGGAGCTGTTTTTT. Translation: CASSQPSGDSTGELFF.

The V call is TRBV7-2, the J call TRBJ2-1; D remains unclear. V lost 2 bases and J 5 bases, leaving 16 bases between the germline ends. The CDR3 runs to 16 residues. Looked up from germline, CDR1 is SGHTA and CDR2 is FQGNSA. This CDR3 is CASSLWERNPHNEQFF. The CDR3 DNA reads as TGTGCCAGCAGCTTATGGGAACGTAACCCTCACAATGAGCAGTTCTTC.

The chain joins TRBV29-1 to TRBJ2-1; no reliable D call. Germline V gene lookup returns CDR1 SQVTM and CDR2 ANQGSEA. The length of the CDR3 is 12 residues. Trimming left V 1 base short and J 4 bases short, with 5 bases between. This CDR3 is CSVEVVYNEQFF. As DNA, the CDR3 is TGCAGCGTTGAAGTAGTTTACAATGAGCAGTTCTTC.